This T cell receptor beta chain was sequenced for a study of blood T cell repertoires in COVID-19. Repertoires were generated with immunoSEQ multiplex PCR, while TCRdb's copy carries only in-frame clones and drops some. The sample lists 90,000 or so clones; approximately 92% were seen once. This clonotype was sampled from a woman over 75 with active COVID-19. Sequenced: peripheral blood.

CDR3 sequence: CSVKAGSSYNEQFF. The CDR3 DNA sequence: TGCAGCGTCAAAGCGGGGAGCTCCTACAATGAGCAGTTCTTC. The V and J genes are TRBV29-1 and TRBJ2-1; 7 nucleotides match TRBD2. Per the germline V gene, CDR1 is SQVTM and CDR2 is ANQGSEA. J gave up 0 bases and V 6 bases, and 5 bases lay outside the gene matches. There are 14 residues in the CDR3.